A single sample gave rise to the 29 T cell receptor beta chains below, sequenced in a study of response to subunit inactivated influenza vaccine. TCRdb fed the RT-PCR reads into MiXCR, producing one record per CDR3 protein. Of about 500,000 distinct CDR3 sequences in the sample, around 7.7% were seen once. Sequences were derived from PBMCs from blood, sampled less than 25 months after vaccination. These receptors all come from a man between 50 and 70 years old who received an inactivated influenza vaccine.

This clonotype was counted between two and nine times. The chain couples TRBV5-1 to TRBJ2-3; D is ambiguous. The ends were cut back, 4 bases at V and 3 bases at J, with 21 bases in the middle. Per the germline V gene, CDR1 is SGHRS and CDR2 is YFSETQ. The CDR3 spans 17 residues. The DNA for the CDR3 is TGCGCCAGCAGCCCCGAGCCGAATTGGATAGGTACAGATACGCAGTATTTT. It translates to CASSPEPNWIGTDTQYF.

Ten or more counts support this clonotype. The chain employs TRBV5-1 and TRBJ1-2; 12 bases map to TRBD1. Losses at the gene ends were 5 bases for V and 6 bases for J; bases not matched to a gene: 11. The CDR3 consists of 16 residues. The germline CDR1 and CDR2 sequences are SGHRS and YFSETQ. The CDR3 protein is CASRHGTGGAINGYTF. In nucleotides, the CDR3 is TGCGCCAGCAGACATGGGACAGGGGGCGCGATTAATGGCTACACCTTC.

The rearrangement links TRBV9 to TRBJ2-3; 7 nucleotides line up with TRBD1. The CDR3 spans 14 residues. Germline V lookup: CDR1 SGDLS, CDR2 YYNGEE. V was clipped by 1 base and J by 5 bases; unmatched bases: 4. CDR3 DNA sequence: TGTGCCAGCAGCGTACCCGGACAGGTAGATACGCAGTATTTT. This codes for CASSVPGQVDTQYF.

The chain has TRBV12-3 or TRBV12-4 and TRBJ1-2; TRBD1 matches 7 bases. Trimming took 5 bases from V and 0 from J; bases not matched to a gene: 9. The CDR3 loop spans 16 amino acids. CDR3 amino acids: CASSQSTGAANYGYTF. DNA for the CDR3: TGTGCCAGCAGTCAATCCACAGGGGCTGCTAACTATGGCTACACCTTC.

This clonotype was observed a few times. The V call is TRBV10-3, the J call TRBJ2-2; 11 positions match TRBD2. CDR1 is ENHRY and CDR2 is SYGVKD in the germline V gene. The V segment lost 7 bases and the J segment 2 bases; nucleotides outside the gene matches: 3. The CDR3 consists of 15 residues. The CDR3 DNA follows: TGTGCCATCAAGGGACTAGCGGTTAACACCGGGGAGCTGTTTTTT. This sequence encodes CAIKGLAVNTGELFF.

This clonotype was observed a few times. The V and J genes are TRBV5-1 and TRBJ2-1; 9 positions agree with TRBD1. The V gene end was trimmed by 0 bases and the J gene end by 7 bases; junction bases not matched to a gene: 8. The CDR3 sequence is 16 residues long. CDR1 and CDR2 (germline): SGHRS, YFSETQ. DNA for the CDR3: TGCGCCAGCAGCTTGGAAACAGGGGGCGCAGGGAATGAGCAGTTCTTC. Translating it yields CASSLETGGAGNEQFF.

The V and J genes are TRBV20-1 and TRBJ2-1; D is undetermined. Germline lookup yields CDR1 DFQATT and CDR2 SNEGSKA (reference sequence). Trimming removed 7 bases from V and 4 bases from J, with 11 bases in between. There are 12 residues in the CDR3. The chain's CDR3 is CSVNRGYNEQFF. In DNA, the CDR3 is TGCAGTGTGAACCGTGGGTACAATGAGCAGTTCTTC.

The gene calls are TRBV14 and TRBJ2-5; D uncertain. Per the germline V gene, CDR1 is SGHDN and CDR2 is FVKESK. The CDR3 consists of 14 residues. V was trimmed by 2 bases and J by 5 bases, leaving 12 bases between them. The DNA of the CDR3 is TGTGCCAGCAGCCAATTCATTGGTCATGAGACCCAGTACTTC. Translating gives CASSQFIGHETQYF.

V is TRBV29-1 and J is TRBJ2-1, with TRBD2 matching over 7 bases. Trimming removed 2 bases from V and 2 bases from J; junction bases left unmatched: 0. Germline assignment: CDR1 SQVTM and CDR2 ANQGSEA. This CDR3 has 13 residues. The CDR3 DNA sequence: TGCAGCGTTGAACTAGCGGCCTACAATGAGCAGTTCTTC. Amino acid sequence: CSVELAAYNEQFF.

This clonotype was seen many times. The chain joins TRBV7-2 to TRBJ2-3, with TRBD1 matching 7 bases. The germline CDR1 and CDR2 sequences are SGHTA and FQGNSA. With V trimmed by 3 bases and J by 6 bases, 9 bases remained unmatched. CDR3 length: 15 residues. This CDR3 is CASSFTGASGDTQYF. The CDR3 nucleotides are TGTGCCAGCAGCTTTACAGGGGCTTCAGGGGATACGCAGTATTTT.

This clonotype was seen repeatedly, ten times or more. At one end, the junction sequence differs from germline, possibly due to a read error. The CDR3: CASSPRGGGSTDTQYF. The CDR3 DNA reads TGTGCTAGCAGCCCCCGGGGAGGGGGCAGCACAGATACGCAGTATTTT. The chain joins TRBV7-7 to TRBJ2-3; D tentatively reads TRBD1 or TRBD2 (7 bases each). CDR1 SSHAT and CDR2 FNYEAQ come from the germline V gene (reference sequence). This CDR3 comprises 16 residues.

The chain joins TRBV9 to TRBJ2-2, with D tentatively TRBD1 (5 bases). Trimming shortened V by 3 bases and J by 4 bases, and 7 bases separated the two germline ends. Germline CDR1 SGDLS, CDR2 YYNGEE. CDR3 length: 13 residues. CDR3 coding DNA: TGTGCCAGCAGCGCCAGGGTCACCGGGGAGCTGTTTTTT. Encoded protein: CASSARVTGELFF.

This clonotype has ten or more counts. The V and J genes are TRBV4-2 and TRBJ2-7; 7 nucleotides agree with TRBD1. From germline, CDR1 is LGHNA and CDR2 YNFKEQ. The V and J ends lost 0 bases and 3 bases, in that order; junction bases with no gene match: 11. This CDR3 has 17 amino acids. DNA for the CDR3: TGTGCCAGCAGCCAAGAGGCCAGACAGGGACGGGGCTACGAGCAGTACTTC. It yields the protein CASSQEARQGRGYEQYF.

This clonotype has a count of ten or more. V is TRBV4-3 and J is TRBJ2-7; no clear D. CDR1 is LGHNA and CDR2 is YSLEER in the germline V gene. The CDR3 has 13 amino acids. Between the trimmed V and J ends, which lost 3 bases and 5 bases, there was a span of 11 bases. CDR3: CASSHTLMDEQYF. The CDR3 bases are TGCGCCAGCAGCCACACCCTCATGGACGAGCAGTACTTC.

This clonotype was counted many times. V is TRBV10-3 and J is TRBJ2-2; no clear D. The CDR3 spans 14 residues. V lost 4 bases, J lost 4 bases, and 10 bases lay in between. Germline CDR1 and CDR2: ENHRY and SYGVKD. CDR3 DNA: TGTGCCATCAGTGGCAAGGGTGGCACCGGGGAGCTGTTTTTT. Protein: CAISGKGGTGELFF.

A remark on this clonotype: Since a much larger clone is just one base distant, this may be a read error. The rearrangement joins TRBV12-3 or TRBV12-4 to TRBJ2-2; no clear D gene. V was cut by 4 bases and J by 1 base, with 4 bases left in between. The CDR3 runs 13 residues. The CDR3 region has the DNA TGTGCCAGCAGTTCAGAGAACACCGGGGAGCTGTTTTTT. As protein: CASSSENTGELFF.

This clonotype came up many times. The gene calls are TRBV20-1 and TRBJ2-7; TRBD2 matches 7 bases. Looked up from germline, CDR1 is DFQATT and CDR2 is SNEGSKA (reference sequence). Unmatched junction bases numbered 1, after V lost 3 bases and J lost 5 bases. The CDR3 runs 11 residues. The CDR3 region is CSASGRNEQYF. The CDR3, as DNA: TGCAGTGCTAGCGGGAGGAACGAGCAGTACTTC.

This clonotype has at least ten counts. The genes are TRBV12-3 or TRBV12-4 and TRBJ2-7; 7 bases fit TRBD1. The V segment lost 3 bases and the J segment 3 bases; nucleotides outside the gene matches: 8. CDR3 size: 15 residues. The CDR3 is CASSLRLGQNYEQYF. CDR3 coding DNA: TGTGCCAGCAGTTTGCGACTGGGACAGAACTACGAGCAGTACTTC.

This clonotype was seen repeatedly, ten times or more. As DNA, the CDR3 is TGTGCCAGCAGCCGCCAACCAGATTCACCCCTCCACTTT. It translates to CASSRQPDSPLHF. This rearrangement joins TRBV5-5 to TRBJ1-6; no clear D. V lost 4 bases and J 8 bases, leaving 10 bases between the germline ends. CDR1 and CDR2 from the germline V gene are SGHKS and YYEKEE (reference sequence). The CDR3 consists of 13 residues.

This clonotype has just a few counts. CDR3 bases: TGCGCCAGCAGCCCGCTACAGACATCCTACGAGCAGTACTTC. Translated, it gives CASSPLQTSYEQYF. The chain recombines TRBV4-1 with TRBJ2-7, with unresolved D. Germline-derived CDR1 and CDR2 are MGHRA and YSYEKL. The V and J ends lost 4 bases and 1 base respectively, with 11 bases between them. The CDR3 is made up of 14 amino acids.

This clonotype was found many times. The chain recombines TRBV11-2 with TRBJ2-1; the match to TRBD1 covers 8 bases. The CDR3 contains 16 residues. The germline gives CDR1 SGHAT, CDR2 FQNNGV. J was trimmed by 0 bases and V by 5 bases; bases with no gene match: 6. The CDR3 protein is CASSPITGGSYNEQFF. The CDR3 DNA sequence: TGTGCCAGCAGCCCAATTACAGGGGGCTCCTACAATGAGCAGTTCTTC.

This clonotype occurred a few times. The CDR3 spells CSAREPFPRQGQETQYF. The CDR3 region has the DNA TGCAGTGCTAGAGAACCATTTCCCAGACAGGGACAAGAGACCCAGTACTTC. This chain connects TRBV20-1 to TRBJ2-5; 7 bases map to TRBD1. V lost 0 bases to trimming and J lost 2 bases; unmatched junction nucleotides: 12. Germline CDR1 is DFQATT and CDR2 is SNEGSKA (reference sequence). The CDR3 extends over 17 amino acids.

In its sample, this clonotype was seen many times. This sequence joins TRBV12-3 or TRBV12-4 and TRBJ1-2; no clear D gene. V was shortened by 6 bases and J by 2 bases, with 13 bases between the two germline ends. This CDR3 is 14 amino acids long. This chain's CDR3 is CASSADGKNYGYTF. CDR3 sequence (DNA): TGTGCCAGCAGCGCTGACGGGAAGAACTATGGCTACACCTTC.

In its sample, this clonotype was seen a few times. J is TRBJ2-2 and V is TRBV7-9; 8 positions match TRBD1. The CDR3 is 16 amino acids. The V segment lost 5 bases and the J segment 2 bases; nucleotides outside the gene matches: 7. Germline lookup yields CDR1 SEHNR and CDR2 FQNEAQ (reference sequence). The CDR3 DNA is TGTGCCAGCAGCCTTCCGGACAGGGCAAACACCGGGGAGCTGTTTTTT. Amino acid sequence: CASSLPDRANTGELFF.

This clonotype was seen a handful of times. CDR3 nucleotides: TGTGCCAGTGGTGGGGGTCCCTCCTACGAGCAGTACTTC. Translating it yields CASGGGPSYEQYF. This chain links TRBV28 with TRBJ2-7; perhaps D is TRBD1 or TRBD2 (5 bases each). V lost 9 bases and J 0 bases, leaving 12 bases between the germline ends. The germline gives CDR1 MDHEN, CDR2 SYDVKM. The CDR3 has 13 residues.

The chain links TRBV5-5 to TRBJ2-7; possibly TRBD1 for D (6 bases). Germline V gene lookup returns CDR1 SGHKS and CDR2 YYEKEE (reference sequence). The CDR3 consists of 13 residues. Trimming left V 0 bases short and J 7 bases short, with 11 bases between. CDR3 sequence reads: CASSLETGMEQYF. CDR3 sequence (DNA): TGTGCCAGCAGCTTGGAGACAGGCATGGAGCAGTACTTC.

The table lists this clonotype with a few counts. The chain recombines TRBV10-3 with TRBJ1-2; D gene ambiguous. The CDR3 length is 13 residues. CDR1 is ENHRY, CDR2 SYGVKD, per germline. The V end lost 7 bases, the J end lost 0 bases, and 9 bases lay between the germline ends. CDR3 coding DNA: TGTGCCATCAATGACGGTACTAACTATGGCTACACCTTC. Protein product: CAINDGTNYGYTF.

J is TRBJ2-1 and V is TRBV15; 10 nucleotides agree with TRBD2. Germline loops: CDR1 LNHNV, CDR2 YYDKDF (reference sequence). This CDR3 spans 15 amino acids. Trimming at V came to 5 bases and at J to 10 bases, leaving 11 bases not matched to a gene. The CDR3 region is CATSEELAGPYEQFF. The CDR3 DNA reads TGTGCCACCAGCGAGGAACTAGCGGGACCCTACGAGCAGTTCTTC.

There are a few counts of this clonotype. This chain uses TRBV10-3 with TRBJ1-1; D remains ambiguous. V was shortened by 6 bases and J by 0 bases, with 8 bases between the two germline ends. The CDR3 has 13 residues. Germline-derived CDR1 and CDR2 are ENHRY and SYGVKD. CDR3 residues: CAISEKMNTEAFF. CDR3 in DNA: TGTGCCATCAGCGAAAAAATGAACACTGAAGCTTTCTTT.